This T cell receptor beta chain was observed in a study of post-analysis software for immune sequencing data. About the research overall: Secondary progressive, relapsing-remitting and progressive-relapsing multiple sclerosis were among the included disease courses. Study-wide points: Patients showed TRBV5-6, TRBV5-1 and TRBV20-1 among a few TRBV segments more frequent than in controls. When compared against controls, multiple sclerosis patients showed significantly lower normalized Chao1 diversity. Samples sharing a preparation batch grouped tightly together when assessed by F measure.

Every TCR beta cDNA library bore unique molecular identifiers. TCRdb called the PCR reads again in MiXCR, with one record for every CDR3 protein. The sample includes under 650,000 distinct CDR3 sequences, roughly 47% of them seen just once. The V gene's germline CDR1 is SGHKS and CDR2 YYEKEE (reference sequence). V was pared by 4 bases and J by 3 bases, with 13 bases between. CDR3 length equals 14 residues. As to this clonotype: Its cognate antigen is unknown.

Source material: blood. This chain joins TRBV5-5 and TRBJ1-2; the D is unclear. This receptor was taken from a girl between 10 and 17 years old with multiple sclerosis. CDR3 sequence: CASSPKTGYYGYTF. CDR3 DNA sequence: TGTGCCAGCAGCCCCAAGACTGGATACTATGGCTACACCTTC.